The clone carrying this T cell receptor beta chain was seen a few times. Each CDR3 protein gets one entry after TCRdb re-called the 5' RACE reads with MiXCR. The profile shows around 480,000 distinct CDR3 sequences, roughly 13% of them singletons. The sample is drawn from a study of identical twins. The CDR3 covers 15 residues. V lost 6 bases and J 1 base, leaving 15 bases between the germline ends. CDR1 and CDR2 from the germline V gene are ENHRY and SYGVKD. This same sample was also taken into another study, of yellow fever vaccine responses in identical twins.

This clonotype was obtained from a woman aged 18-29 years in good health. The chain employs TRBV10-3 and TRBJ2-5, with TRBD2 as a possible D gene (5 bases). The sample taken for sequencing was CD4+ T cells sorted from blood. The CDR3 nucleotides are TGTGCCATCAGGAGGGATTTGGTCAGCCAAGAGACCCAGTACTTC. It codes for CAIRRDLVSQETQYF.